A single sample gave rise to the 18 T cell receptor beta chains below, sequenced in a study of T cell responses to AZD1222 COVID-19 vaccine. Profiling relied on immunoSEQ multiplex PCR, and the TCRdb table lists in-frame clones only, not all of them. This sample yields 110,000 to 150,000 clones, of which approximately 91% are seen a single time; over 3.5% belongs to the top ten. The sequencing used peripheral blood, collected on day 0 of AZD1222 vaccination. These receptors were obtained from an adult in good health.

V is TRBV7-9 and J is TRBJ2-7, with D tentatively TRBD2 (6 bases). The CDR3 sequence is 18 residues long. Trimming shortened V by 1 base and J by 0 bases, and 19 bases separated the two germline ends. Germline values: CDR1 SEHNR, CDR2 FQNEAQ (reference sequence). The CDR3 DNA follows: TGTGCCAGCAGCTTAGAACCGGGGTCTAGCGCCCTCTCCTACGAGCAGTACTTC. This encodes CASSLEPGSSALSYEQYF.

The chain joins TRBV20-1 to TRBJ1-2; D not resolved. The V gene lost 3 bases and the J gene lost 7 bases, with 9 bases spanning the gap. Germline V gives CDR1 DFQATT, CDR2 SNEGSKA (reference sequence). The CDR3 runs 11 residues. CDR3 sequence (DNA): TGCAGTGCTAGGAGGTCTACTGGCTACACCTTC. The encoded protein is CSARRSTGYTF.

The V and J genes are TRBV5-4 and TRBJ1-3; 12 bases map to TRBD1. The germline gives CDR1 SGHNT, CDR2 YYREEE (reference sequence). The CDR3 is made up of 15 amino acids. The junction had 7 bases not matched to a gene; V was cut back by 4 bases and J by 8 bases. CDR3 in DNA: TGTGCCAGCAGCCGAGGGACAGGGGGCCGGGACACCATATATTTT. It translates to CASSRGTGGRDTIYF.

This chain joins TRBV19 and TRBJ1-3; unclear D gene. V shed 7 bases and J shed 0 bases, with 10 bases lying between them. Per germline, CDR1 LNHDA and CDR2 SQIVND (reference sequence). This CDR3 is 14 amino acids long. The CDR3 loop is CASTVPVSGNTIYF. CDR3 nucleotide sequence: TGTGCCAGTACGGTGCCCGTCTCTGGAAACACCATATATTTT.

This rearrangement joins TRBV19 to TRBJ2-1; D is ambiguous. V lost 2 bases to trimming and J lost 8 bases, with 16 bases between them. The CDR3 spans 15 residues. CDR1 is LNHDA and CDR2 is SQIVND in the germline V gene (reference sequence). The CDR3 DNA reads TGTGCCAGTAGTATATCCCCGGGCCGAAACCATGAGCAGTTCTTC. Its protein is CASSISPGRNHEQFF.

V and J are TRBV3-1 (or the pseudogene TRBV3-2) and TRBJ2-7; D might be TRBD1 (5 bases). This CDR3 comprises 14 residues. CDR1 and CDR2 from the germline V gene are LGHDT and YNNKEL (reference sequence). Trimming left V 1 base short and J 8 bases short, with 15 bases between. CDR3 sequence: CASSQAEGASQQYF. Here the CDR3 DNA reads TGTGCCAGCAGCCAAGCCGAAGGGGCTTCGCAGCAGTACTTC.

The J gene is TRBJ2-2, the V gene TRBV5-1; 10 bases are shared with TRBD2. Trimming took 1 base from V and 6 from J; bases not matched to a gene: 3. CDR1 and CDR2 (germline): SGHRS, YFSETQ. CDR3 size: 15 residues. CDR3 in DNA: TGCGCCAGCAGCTTGACTAGCGGGGTAGCCGGGGAGCTGTTTTTT. Its protein product is CASSLTSGVAGELFF.

The chain links TRBV2 to TRBJ2-1, with D tentatively TRBD2 (6 bases). CDR1 SNHLY and CDR2 FYNNEI come from the germline V gene. This CDR3 has 14 residues. Between the trimmed V and J ends, which lost 4 bases and 2 bases, there was a span of 9 bases. This CDR3 is CASSARLAYNEQFF. CDR3 nucleotide sequence: TGTGCCAGCAGTGCAAGACTAGCCTACAATGAGCAGTTCTTC.

The J gene is TRBJ2-1, the V gene TRBV5-1; D unresolved. Germline V gives CDR1 SGHRS, CDR2 YFSETQ. Between the trimmed V and J ends, which lost 0 bases and 0 bases, there was a span of 13 bases. This CDR3 has 17 amino acids. Here the CDR3 reads CASSLGSIGLSYNEQFF. Here the CDR3 DNA reads TGCGCCAGCAGCTTGGGGAGTATCGGTCTCTCCTACAATGAGCAGTTCTTC.

V usage is TRBV10-3 and J usage is TRBJ1-1; D is ambiguous. The germline V gene encodes CDR1 ENHRY and CDR2 SYGVKD. Between the trimmed V and J ends, which lost 2 bases and 5 bases, there was a span of 12 bases. CDR3 length: 14 residues. CDR3 DNA sequence: TGTGCCATCAGTGAGGCTGGCGCGTGGACTGAAGCTTTCTTT. Its translation is CAISEAGAWTEAFF.

The J gene is TRBJ2-7, the V gene TRBV6-2 or TRBV6-3, with D uncertain. V was clipped by 0 bases and J by 5 bases, with 11 bases between them. The CDR3 is made up of 14 amino acids. The germline V gene encodes CDR1 MNHEY and CDR2 SVGEGT. In DNA form, the CDR3 reads TGTGCCAGCAGTTACTCGCTCCCCAACGACGAGCAGTACTTC. This gives the protein CASSYSLPNDEQYF.

The rearrangement uses TRBV19 and TRBJ1-1; D gene ambiguous. The V end lost 8 bases, the J end lost 12 bases, and 10 bases lay between the germline ends. The V gene's germline CDR1 is LNHDA and CDR2 SQIVND (reference sequence). There are 9 residues in the CDR3. This CDR3 reads CASGIRPFF. Written as DNA, the CDR3 is TGTGCCAGTGGAATAAGGCCTTTCTTT.

The gene calls are TRBV5-1 and TRBJ1-1, with 11 bases fitting TRBD1. This CDR3 region has 15 residues. The trim removed 4 bases at V and 5 bases at J, leaving 7 bases unmatched. Germline values: CDR1 SGHRS, CDR2 YFSETQ. The CDR3 sequence: CASSGRTGGRTEAFF. CDR3 DNA: TGCGCCAGCAGCGGTAGGACAGGGGGCCGTACTGAAGCTTTCTTT.

The V gene is TRBV5-1, the J gene TRBJ1-1; a possible D gene is TRBD1 (5 bases). The CDR3 consists of 13 residues. CDR1 is SGHRS, CDR2 YFSETQ, per germline. Trimming stripped 4 bases from V and 8 bases from J, with 15 bases between. The CDR3 DNA reads as TGCGCCAGCAGCCACCGAGGGGAGGTGGAAGCTTTCTTT. This translates into CASSHRGEVEAFF.

The DNA of the CDR3 is TGTGCCTGGAGTGGGGGCGGTGCGAGCACAGATACGCAGTATTTT. Its protein product is CAWSGGGASTDTQYF. V and J are TRBV30 and TRBJ2-3; D might be TRBD1 (5 bases). This CDR3 comprises 15 residues. Germline values: CDR1 GTSNPN, CDR2 SVGIG (reference sequence). Trimming shortened V by 1 base and J by 0 bases, and 11 bases separated the two germline ends.

The chain employs TRBV28 and TRBJ2-1; either TRBD1 or TRBD2 may supply D (6 bases each). Germline-derived CDR1 and CDR2 are MDHEN and SYDVKM. The V gene lost 9 bases and the J gene lost 2 bases, with 20 bases spanning the gap. This CDR3 region has 16 residues. The CDR3 DNA reads TGTGCCAGTCCAAAACTGAGGGGGGATGCCTACAATGAGCAGTTCTTC. This sequence encodes CASPKLRGDAYNEQFF.

The count of this clone is one. The chain recombines TRBV2 with TRBJ1-1; a possible D gene is TRBD1 (5 bases). V gave up 4 bases and J gave up 6 bases, with 12 bases separating them. The germline CDR1 and CDR2 sequences are SNHLY and FYNNEI. The CDR3 contains 13 residues. The CDR3 sequence is CASSVEGFAEAFF. As DNA, the CDR3 is TGTGCCAGCAGTGTTGAGGGGTTCGCTGAAGCTTTCTTT.

The CDR3 sequence is CASRTWASNTEAFF. In DNA, the CDR3 is TGTGCCAGCAGGACCTGGGCGTCGAACACTGAAGCTTTCTTT. V usage is TRBV28 and J usage is TRBJ1-1; D is uncertain. The CDR3 spans 14 residues. V lost 6 bases and J 1 base, leaving 12 bases between the germline ends. In germline, CDR1 is MDHEN, CDR2 SYDVKM.